Presented here are 27 T cell receptor beta chains from one specimen sequenced in a study of shared clonotypes between healthy human individuals. The repertoire was sequenced with immunoSEQ multiplex PCR; TCRdb's copy has only in-frame clones and lacks some. Of roughly 660,000 clones listed, less than 95% are singletons. The source material was memory CD8+ T cells from PBMCs. Indicated subset: CD45RO+ cells pooled with CCR7-negative TemRA cells. The receptor set was obtained from a man aged 18 to 29 in good health. Some clones in this sample may be carry-over from other donors' samples.

The chain links TRBV10-2 to TRBJ2-6, with 7 bases lining up with TRBD1. V shed 8 bases, J shed 2 bases, and the junction held 12 bases outside the gene matches. The germline V gene has CDR1 WSHSY and CDR2 SAAADI. The CDR3 covers 17 residues. The CDR3 here is CASAPGDSSAGANVLTF. The CDR3, as DNA: TGCGCCAGCGCTCCAGGGGACAGCTCGGCTGGGGCCAACGTCCTGACTTTC.

The chain has TRBV7-2 and TRBJ2-7, with 8 nucleotides matching TRBD1. Germline CDR1 is SGHTA and CDR2 is FQGNSA. J was trimmed by 6 bases and V by 2 bases; bases with no gene match: 6. There are 14 residues in the CDR3. The CDR3 DNA is TGTGCCAGCAGCTTACTTCCAGGGGGCGGCGAGCAGTACTTC. This encodes CASSLLPGGGEQYF. Combining the CDR3 with reference TRBV7-2 and TRBJ2-7 gives the whole variable domain GAGVSQSPSNKVTEKGKDVELRCDPISGHTALYWYRQSLGQGLEFLIYFQGNSAPDKSGLPSDRFSAERTGGSVSTLTIQRTQQEDSAVYLCASSLLPGGGEQYFGPGTRLTVT.

This clone was recorded only once. This chain joins TRBV4-3 and TRBJ2-1, with 12 nucleotides matching TRBD2. CDR3 length: 19 residues. Germline V gene lookup returns CDR1 LGHNA and CDR2 YSLEER. V was pared by 1 base and J by 4 bases, with 11 bases of the junction left unmatched. CDR3 nucleotides: TGCGCCAGCAGCCAAGCAGCGAAATCCCTAGCGGGAGGGTACAATGAGCAGTTCTTC. It yields the protein CASSQAAKSLAGGYNEQFF.

This sequence joins TRBV2 and TRBJ1-5; no firm D call. Germline V gene data show CDR1 as SNHLY and CDR2 as FYNNEI. V lost 2 bases to trimming and J lost 0 bases, with 5 bases between them. The CDR3 runs 14 residues. The chain's CDR3 is CASSERNSNQPQHF. As DNA, the CDR3 is TGTGCCAGCAGTGAACGGAATAGCAATCAGCCCCAGCATTTT.

J is TRBJ2-7 and V is TRBV7-2; 9 bases line up with TRBD1. Germline trimming cut 5 bases from V and 4 bases from J; bases unmatched to any gene: 9. Germline V gives CDR1 SGHTA, CDR2 FQGNSA. The CDR3 is 15 amino acids. DNA of the CDR3: TGTGCCAGCAGCATCGCTCGGACAGGGGAATACGAGCAGTACTTC. Translated, it gives CASSIARTGEYEQYF.

The V call is TRBV5-1, the J call TRBJ2-5; D call uncertain. The CDR3 covers 15 residues. Germline values: CDR1 SGHRS, CDR2 YFSETQ. Between the trimmed V and J ends, which lost 0 bases and 4 bases, there was a span of 13 bases. The CDR3 sequence is CASSLGVVERETQYF. CDR3 bases: TGCGCCAGCAGCTTGGGGGTGGTTGAACGAGAGACCCAGTACTTC.

This rearrangement joins TRBV9 to TRBJ2-1; no clear D. Germline V gene lookup returns CDR1 SGDLS and CDR2 YYNGEE. The CDR3 covers 14 residues. The ends were cut back, 0 bases at V and 4 bases at J, with 8 bases in the middle. This CDR3 reads CASSVVPEYNEQFF. The CDR3 nucleotides are TGTGCCAGCAGCGTAGTTCCGGAGTACAATGAGCAGTTCTTC.

CDR3 amino acids: CASSQGRAPAYNEQFF. The CDR3 region has the DNA TGCGCCAGCAGCCAAGGTAGGGCCCCGGCATACAATGAGCAGTTCTTC. The rearrangement uses TRBV4-3 and TRBJ2-1; no definite D call. Deletions cut 1 base from V and 4 bases from J, with 14 bases between. Germline values: CDR1 LGHNA, CDR2 YSLEER. The CDR3 has 16 residues.

This clone was seen more than once but under ten times. The CDR3, as DNA: TGCAGCGTTGTGTCCGCAGGGGTCTATGGCTACACCTTC. This sequence encodes CSVVSAGVYGYTF. This chain connects TRBV29-1 to TRBJ1-2, with a weak D call TRBD1 (6 bases). Germline V gene lookup returns CDR1 SQVTM and CDR2 ANQGSEA. V was pared by 4 bases and J by 4 bases, with 13 bases between. The CDR3 contains 13 residues.

J is TRBJ2-1 and V is TRBV28; TRBD2 matches at 12 bases. Unmatched junction bases numbered 10, after V lost 2 bases and J lost 8 bases. The CDR3 covers 17 residues. Germline loops: CDR1 MDHEN, CDR2 SYDVKM. CDR3 sequence reads: CASSLTPLAGGSDEQFF. The CDR3 DNA is TGTGCCAGCAGTTTAACCCCCCTAGCGGGAGGGAGTGATGAGCAGTTCTTC. The complete variable domain, with remaining parts taken from reference TRBV28 and TRBJ2-1, reads DVKVTQSSRYLVKRTGEKVFLECVQDMDHENMFWYRQDPGLGLRLIYFSYDVKMKEKGDIPEGYSVSREKKERFSLILESASTNQTSMYLCASSLTPLAGGSDEQFFGPGTRLTVL.

The rearrangement joins TRBV9 to TRBJ2-7; no reliable D call. The CDR3 extends over 11 amino acids. With 4 bases removed from V and 6 bases from J, the gap between germline ends came to 8 bases. CDR1 is SGDLS and CDR2 is YYNGEE in the germline V gene. The CDR3, as DNA: TGTGCCAGCAGCCCGGGCTTCGAGCAGTACTTC. As protein: CASSPGFEQYF.

The count of this clone is one. The chain is built from TRBV6-5 and TRBJ1-1; D unresolved. The CDR3 spans 14 residues. CDR1 is MNHEY, CDR2 SVGAGI, per germline. The V gene lost 4 bases and the J gene lost 5 bases, with 14 bases spanning the gap. CDR3 sequence reads: CASSLHTGGTEAFF. In DNA form, the CDR3 reads TGTGCCAGCAGTTTACACACGGGAGGGACTGAAGCTTTCTTT.

This clone was counted only a few times. V is TRBV10-2 and J is TRBJ2-5; no clear D gene. The J call is in doubt because the DNA end fits TRBJ2-7 better. Looked up from germline, CDR1 is WSHSY and CDR2 is SAAADI. This CDR3 contains 14 residues. The CDR3 DNA is TGCGCCAGCAGTGAGTCGAAGGGCCGGCACGAGCAGTACTTC. The encoded protein is CASSESKGRHEQYF.

This sequence joins TRBV19 and TRBJ2-1; D remains unclear. The ends were cut back, 4 bases at V and 2 bases at J, with 15 bases in the middle. The CDR3 sequence is 16 residues long. CDR1 is LNHDA, CDR2 SQIVND, per germline (reference sequence). The CDR3 DNA sequence: TGTGCCAGTAGTAACCCCCTCCGAGGAACCTACAATGAGCAGTTCTTC. Its translation: CASSNPLRGTYNEQFF.

The rearrangement uses TRBV7-9 and TRBJ2-1; D tentatively reads TRBD1 or TRBD2 (6 bases each). This CDR3 has 10 amino acids. From germline, CDR1 is SEHNR and CDR2 FQNEAQ (reference sequence). V was pared by 5 bases and J by 14 bases, with 10 bases between. The DNA for the CDR3 is TGTGCCAGCAGCCCCGGGGGCGAGTTCTTC. Translated: CASSPGGEFF.

The genes are TRBV27 and TRBJ2-1; TRBD2 matches 11 bases. CDR1 and CDR2 from the germline V gene are MNHEY and SMNVEV (reference sequence). CDR3 length equals 17 residues. After removal of 3 bases from V and 3 bases from J, the junction contained 7 bases not matched to a gene. CDR3 nucleotide sequence: TGTGCCAGCAGTTTCCGGCCCGGGACTAGCGGCTACAATGAGCAGTTCTTC. Protein product: CASSFRPGTSGYNEQFF.

This sequence joins TRBV7-2 and TRBJ1-4, with unresolved D. CDR3 length: 16 amino acids. V lost 1 base and J 8 bases, leaving 17 bases between the germline ends. Germline assignment: CDR1 SGHTA and CDR2 FQGNSA. The CDR3 is CASSLGYALGREKLFF. The CDR3, as DNA: TGTGCCAGCAGCTTAGGCTACGCCCTGGGCAGGGAAAAACTGTTTTTT.

V gene TRBV28 combines with J gene TRBJ2-7, with 8 bases aligning to TRBD1. From germline, CDR1 is MDHEN and CDR2 SYDVKM. The CDR3 length is 14 residues. V was pared by 2 bases and J by 5 bases, with 5 bases of the junction left unmatched. In DNA form, the CDR3 reads TGTGCCAGCAGTTTACAGCCAGGGGGCCACGAGCAGTACTTC. As protein: CASSLQPGGHEQYF.

This clone was recorded once. This chain links TRBV13 with TRBJ2-1; D may match TRBD1 or TRBD2 (6 bases each). The CDR3 is 17 residues long. Per germline, CDR1 PRHDT and CDR2 FYEKMQ (reference sequence). V lost 3 bases and J 2 bases, leaving 17 bases between the germline ends. The CDR3 DNA reads TGTGCCAGCAGCTTCCAACGGGTGGGGGGCGCCTACAATGAGCAGTTCTTC. Residues: CASSFQRVGGAYNEQFF.

The V gene is TRBV6-5, the J gene TRBJ1-2, with TRBD1 as a possible D gene (5 bases). Germline V gene lookup returns CDR1 MNHEY and CDR2 SVGAGI. V was trimmed by 2 bases and J by 4 bases, leaving 17 bases between them. This CDR3 is 16 amino acids long. CDR3 DNA sequence: TGTGCCAGCAGTTACCCCTTCCGCACGGGACTCTATGGCTACACCTTC. Its protein is CASSYPFRTGLYGYTF.

The V and J genes are TRBV19 and TRBJ2-3; D remains unclear. There are 13 residues in the CDR3. CDR1 and CDR2 from the germline V gene are LNHDA and SQIVND (reference sequence). Between the trimmed V and J ends, which lost 9 bases and 1 base, there was a span of 11 bases. CDR3 region: CASGEYGTDTQYF. CDR3 nucleotide sequence: TGTGCCAGCGGCGAGTACGGCACAGATACGCAGTATTTT.

The V call is TRBV28, the J call TRBJ1-1; D remains unclear. The V end lost 3 bases, the J end lost 5 bases, and 13 bases lay between the germline ends. CDR3 length equals 14 residues. The germline CDR1 and CDR2 sequences are MDHEN and SYDVKM. In nucleotides, the CDR3 is TGTGCCAGCAGTTTTGAGAGGCGCGGGACTGAAGCTTTCTTT. Its translation: CASSFERRGTEAFF.

The rearrangement joins TRBV6-5 to TRBJ1-1; 9 bases match TRBD1. This CDR3 has 14 amino acids. J gave up 8 bases and V 7 bases, and 11 bases lay outside the gene matches. Germline CDR1 MNHEY, CDR2 SVGAGI. CDR3 DNA: TGTGCCAGCAACCCGGGGACAGGGATGTTAGAAGCTTTCTTT. Translating gives CASNPGTGMLEAFF.

This chain joins TRBV6-6 and TRBJ1-2, with a possible D match to TRBD1 (6 bases). Deletions cut 8 bases from V and 6 bases from J, with 13 bases between. This CDR3 is built from 12 residues. Germline lookup yields CDR1 MNHNY and CDR2 SVGAGI (reference sequence). The CDR3 loop is CASEDSKNGYTF. The CDR3 DNA reads as TGTGCCAGCGAGGACAGCAAAAATGGCTACACCTTC.

This chain joins TRBV1 and TRBJ2-1; the D call of TRBD2 is as the table states it, not checked on the DNA. TRBV1 is a known pseudogene. The CDR3 loop spans 16 amino acids. The CDR3 DNA is TGCACCAGCAGCCAGATCGGGACTAGCGGGAAAAATGAGCAGTTCTTC. Protein: CTSSQIGTSGKNEQFF.

This chain links TRBV5-4 with TRBJ1-2, with D perhaps TRBD1 (6 bases). The CDR3 is 13 amino acids. The germline gives CDR1 SGHNT, CDR2 YYREEE (reference sequence). The V and J ends lost 2 bases and 6 bases respectively, with 11 bases between them. CDR3 in DNA: TGTGCCAGCAGCTTTTCAGGGGATCATGGCTACACCTTC. This translates into CASSFSGDHGYTF.

The chain combines TRBV27 with TRBJ1-5; D is undetermined. CDR1 and CDR2 (germline): MNHEY, SMNVEV (reference sequence). The ends were cut back, 3 bases at V and 7 bases at J, with 10 bases in the middle. The CDR3 spans 13 residues. The CDR3 region is CASSLVGGQPQHF. In nucleotides, the CDR3 is TGTGCCAGCAGTTTGGTGGGTGGGCAGCCCCAGCATTTT.